One sample yielded the 8 T cell receptor beta chains listed below, sequenced in a study of blood T cell repertoires in COVID-19. Assay used: immunoSEQ multiplex PCR; TCRdb lists only in-frame clones, some missing. The sample lists tens of thousands of clones; under 90% were seen once. Sequencing input: peripheral blood. The receptor set was obtained from a human donor in a cohort sampled during active COVID-19.

The rearrangement joins TRBV27 to TRBJ1-4, with D maybe TRBD1 (5 bases). The CDR3 spans 19 residues. CDR1 and CDR2 from the germline V gene are MNHEY and SMNVEV (reference sequence). Trimming stripped 5 bases from V and 0 bases from J, with 22 bases between. The CDR3 nucleotides read TGTGCCAGCAGTCCCATATGGGGCGGGGGAGTCGCAACTAATGAAAAACTGTTTTTT. It translates to CASSPIWGGGVATNEKLFF. Combining the CDR3 with reference TRBV27 and TRBJ1-4 gives the whole variable domain EAQVTQNPRYLITVTGKKLTVTCSQNMNHEYMSWYRQDPGLGLRQIYYSMNVEVTDKGDVPEGYKVSRKEKRNFPLILESPSPNQTSLYFCASSPIWGGGVATNEKLFFGSGTQLSVL.

The chain is built from TRBV27 and TRBJ1-1, with a tentative D call TRBD1 (5 bases). Trimming left V 7 bases short and J 6 bases short, with 24 bases between. From germline, CDR1 is MNHEY and CDR2 SMNVEV (reference sequence). The CDR3 is 16 residues long. The CDR3 is CASTPGGVEGFAEAFF. The CDR3 nucleotides are TGTGCCAGCACCCCCGGGGGGGTAGAAGGCTTCGCTGAAGCTTTCTTT.

The V and J genes are TRBV6-5 and TRBJ1-5; TRBD1 is a possible D gene (5 bases). The CDR3 is 13 amino acids. Germline V gene sequence: CDR1 MNHEY, CDR2 SVGAGI. The V and J ends lost 8 bases and 6 bases respectively, with 14 bases between them. CDR3 loop: CASGGAGIQPQHF. CDR3 DNA sequence: TGTGCCAGCGGAGGGGCCGGCATTCAGCCCCAGCATTTT.

V gene TRBV29-1 combines with J gene TRBJ1-2; D is ambiguous. The CDR3 totals 12 residues. Germline V gene lookup returns CDR1 SQVTM and CDR2 ANQGSEA. Trimming left V 1 base short and J 4 bases short, with 7 bases between. This CDR3 is CSVEGRFYGYTF. The CDR3 coding sequence is TGCAGCGTTGAAGGCAGGTTCTATGGCTACACCTTC.

The chain uses TRBV2 and TRBJ1-2; tentatively, D is TRBD1 (5 bases). The V end was cut by 3 bases, the J end by 12 bases, with 11 bases between. The length of the CDR3 is 11 residues. Germline V gives CDR1 SNHLY, CDR2 FYNNEI. The CDR3 DNA is TGTGCCAGCAGTGAGACAGTTCGCGACACCTTC. It translates to CASSETVRDTF.

The chain employs TRBV19 and TRBJ2-7; 7 nucleotides agree with TRBD2. V shed 5 bases and J 7 bases; nucleotides not matched to a gene: 23. In germline, CDR1 is LNHDA, CDR2 SQIVND (reference sequence). This CDR3 is 18 amino acids long. This CDR3 is CASSSRLALLRGPPEQYF. The CDR3 bases are TGTGCCAGTAGTTCCCGACTAGCTTTACTTCGTGGACCCCCTGAGCAGTACTTC.

The genes are TRBV6-6 and TRBJ1-2; tentative D call: TRBD1 (6 bases). V was pared by 2 bases and J by 3 bases, with 13 bases between. Per germline, CDR1 MNHNY and CDR2 SVGAGI (reference sequence). The CDR3 contains 15 residues. The CDR3 spells CASSYMAGVDYGYTF. The DNA for the CDR3 is TGTGCCAGCAGTTACATGGCAGGGGTGGACTATGGCTACACCTTC.

Only a few counts were recorded for this clone. The chain links TRBV2 to TRBJ1-5; a possible D gene is TRBD1 (5 bases). Trimming pared 4 bases from V and 5 bases from J, leaving 12 bases between. This CDR3 is built from 14 residues. Germline-derived CDR1 and CDR2 are SNHLY and FYNNEI. Here the CDR3 reads CASSGRGTHQPQHF. The CDR3, as DNA: TGTGCCAGCAGTGGCCGGGGGACCCATCAGCCCCAGCATTTT.